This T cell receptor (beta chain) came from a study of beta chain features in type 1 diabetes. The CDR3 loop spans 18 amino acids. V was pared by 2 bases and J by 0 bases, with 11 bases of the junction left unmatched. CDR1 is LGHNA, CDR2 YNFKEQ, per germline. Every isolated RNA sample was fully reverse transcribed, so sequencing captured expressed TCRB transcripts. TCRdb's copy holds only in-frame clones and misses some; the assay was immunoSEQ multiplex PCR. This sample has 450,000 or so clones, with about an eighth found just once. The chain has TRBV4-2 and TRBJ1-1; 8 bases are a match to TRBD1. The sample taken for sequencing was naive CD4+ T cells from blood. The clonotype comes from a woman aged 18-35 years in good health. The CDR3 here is CASSQRPPGQDMNTEAFF. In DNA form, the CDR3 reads TGTGCCAGCAGCCAACGACCGCCGGGACAGGATATGAACACTGAAGCTTTCTTT.